This T cell receptor (beta chain) was obtained from a study of neoadjuvant nivolumab and ipilimumab in lung cancer. Study conclusions and caveats: Pathologic regression was not significantly tied to TCR clonality. TCR receptors were sequenced in few samples.

Clones were sequenced by immunoSEQ multiplex PCR, and TCRdb holds only the in-frame ones, with some missing. The sample records 25,000 to 35,000 clones, about 92% being singletons. J gave up 4 bases and V 2 bases, and 3 bases lay outside the gene matches. The CDR3 consists of 15 residues. Germline loops: CDR1 SGHKS, CDR2 YYEKEE (reference sequence). Concerning this clone: Antigen unknown.

Source: peripheral blood, taken after neoadjuvant nivolumab, alone or with ipilimumab, at or shortly before surgery. This TCR came from an adult with non-small cell lung cancer. The gene calls are TRBV5-5 and TRBJ2-1, with 10 bases identical to TRBD2. The CDR3 is CASSFQAGGYNEQFF. CDR3 in DNA: TGTGCCAGCAGCTTTCAAGCGGGAGGGTACAATGAGCAGTTCTTC. The variable domain in full, with the rest retrieved from reference TRBV5-5 and TRBJ2-1, is DAGVTQSPTHLIKTRGQQVTLRCSPISGHKSVSWYQQVLGQGPQFIFQYYEKEERGRGNFPDRFSARQFPNYSSELNVNALLLGDSALYLCASSFQAGGYNEQFFGPGTRLTVL.